The rows below give T cell receptor beta chains drawn from one sample of a study of control samples from healthy donors and cancer patients. Sequencing used immunoSEQ multiplex PCR; TCRdb keeps in-frame clones, though not all of them. The sample lists tens of thousands of clones; more than 85% were seen once. Sequencing was carried out using PBMCs. Receptors originate from a woman aged 40 to 50 with head and neck cancer. Each CDR3 is given with its conserved first and last residue. Each record gives: J gene, V gene, clone size, D gene, CDR3 protein, CDR3 DNA. The D gene is left open where the match is weak. Expanded clones get a size class; other rows say once, few or many, or leave the size out.

J gene: TRBJ2-7
V gene: TRBV13
clone size: .
D gene: TRBD1
CDR3 protein: CASSRFLQGAGHEQYF
CDR3 DNA: TGTGCCAGCAGCCGGTTTTTACAGGGGGCAGGGCACGAGCAGTACTTC

J gene: TRBJ2-3
V gene: TRBV10-2
clone size: .
D gene: .
CDR3 protein: CASSEPPPKGGQEDTQYF
CDR3 DNA: TGCGCCAGCAGTGAGCCCCCTCCCAAGGGGGGGCAAGAGGATACGCAGTATTTT

J gene: TRBJ2-5
V gene: TRBV4-1
clone size: .
D gene: TRBD2
CDR3 protein: CASSQDPGGAETQYF
CDR3 DNA: TGCGCCAGCAGCCAGGACCCCGGGGGGGCGGAGACCCAGTACTTC

J gene: TRBJ2-1
V gene: TRBV28
clone size: .
D gene: .
CDR3 protein: CASSEPSRAQSSYNEQFF
CDR3 DNA: TGTGCCAGCAGTGAACCTAGTCGGGCGCAGAGCTCCTACAATGAGCAGTTCTTC

J gene: TRBJ1-3
V gene: TRBV10-3
clone size: .
D gene: TRBD1
CDR3 protein: CASYRGEGGNTIYF
CDR3 DNA: TGTGCCAGCTACAGGGGCGAGGGTGGAAACACCATATATTTT

J gene: TRBJ2-7
V gene: TRBV2
clone size: .
D gene: TRBD1
CDR3 protein: CASSEVEGQGVPEQYF
CDR3 DNA: TGTGCCAGCAGTGAAGTGGAGGGACAGGGTGTCCCCGAGCAGTACTTC

J gene: TRBJ2-1
V gene: TRBV6-2/TRBV6-3
clone size: .
D gene: .
CDR3 protein: CASSYNRADSYNEQFF
CDR3 DNA: TGTGCCAGCAGTTACAACAGGGCGGACTCCTACAATGAGCAGTTCTTC

J gene: TRBJ1-5
V gene: TRBV7-9
clone size: once
D gene: .
CDR3 protein: CASSPISGTQDQPQHF
CDR3 DNA: TGTGCCAGCAGCCCGATTTCCGGGACACAGGATCAGCCCCAGCATTTT

J gene: TRBJ2-7
V gene: TRBV11-3
clone size: .
D gene: .
CDR3 protein: CASSIRHLRWPRPYEQYF
CDR3 DNA: TGTGCCAGCAGCATAAGACACCTACGGTGGCCACGCCCGTACGAGCAGTACTTC

J gene: TRBJ2-7
V gene: TRBV10-2
clone size: few
D gene: .
CDR3 protein: CASSESKGRAKYEQYF
CDR3 DNA: TGCGCCAGCAGTGAGTCGAAGGGCAGGGCGAAGTACGAGCAGTACTTC

J gene: TRBJ2-5
V gene: TRBV5-1
clone size: .
D gene: TRBD1
CDR3 protein: CASSSGQGRETQYF
CDR3 DNA: TGCGCCAGCAGCTCAGGACAGGGGAGAGAGACCCAGTACTTC

J gene: TRBJ2-1
V gene: TRBV5-1
clone size: .
D gene: .
CDR3 protein: CASSLNNEQFF
CDR3 DNA: TGCGCCAGCAGCCTTAACAATGAGCAGTTCTTC

J gene: TRBJ2-7
V gene: TRBV29-1
clone size: .
D gene: TRBD1
CDR3 protein: CSVEGQGAYEQYF
CDR3 DNA: TGCAGCGTTGAAGGTCAGGGGGCCTACGAGCAGTACTTC

J gene: TRBJ2-6
V gene: TRBV6-6
clone size: .
D gene: .
CDR3 protein: CASRGTGANVLTF
CDR3 DNA: TGTGCCAGCAGGGGAACTGGGGCCAACGTCCTGACTTTC

J gene: TRBJ2-1
V gene: TRBV19
clone size: .
D gene: TRBD1
CDR3 protein: CASSNPAGGLYNEQFF
CDR3 DNA: TGTGCCAGTAGTAACCCGGCAGGGGGCTTATACAATGAGCAGTTCTTC

J gene: TRBJ2-7
V gene: TRBV5-1
clone size: .
D gene: TRBD2
CDR3 protein: CASSLGGLAEGEQYF
CDR3 DNA: TGCGCCAGCAGCTTGGGGGGACTAGCAGAAGGGGAGCAGTACTTC

J gene: TRBJ1-1
V gene: TRBV12-3/TRBV12-4
clone size: .
D gene: .
CDR3 protein: CASSNGGDTEAFF
CDR3 DNA: TGTGCCAGCTCCAATGGGGGCGACACTGAAGCTTTCTTT

J gene: TRBJ2-5
V gene: TRBV2
clone size: .
D gene: .
CDR3 protein: CASILLTETQYF
CDR3 DNA: TGTGCCAGCATCCTCCTAACTGAGACCCAGTACTTC

J gene: TRBJ2-7
V gene: TRBV10-3
clone size: .
D gene: TRBD1
CDR3 protein: CAISGTGGYEQYF
CDR3 DNA: TGTGCCATCAGTGGGACAGGGGGCTACGAGCAGTACTTC

J gene: TRBJ2-7
V gene: TRBV2
clone size: .
D gene: .
CDR3 protein: CASRGISYEQYF
CDR3 DNA: TGTGCCAGCAGGGGGATCTCCTACGAGCAGTACTTC

J gene: TRBJ2-4
V gene: TRBV10-1
clone size: .
D gene: .
CDR3 protein: CAGLLRGIGDIQYF
CDR3 DNA: TGCGCCGGGTTACTTCGGGGGATAGGGGACATTCAGTACTTC

J gene: TRBJ1-1
V gene: TRBV19
clone size: .
D gene: TRBD1
CDR3 protein: CASSIGDRGEAFF
CDR3 DNA: TGTGCCAGTAGTATCGGGGACAGGGGAGAAGCTTTCTTT

J gene: TRBJ1-1
V gene: TRBV27
clone size: once
D gene: .
CDR3 protein: CASSLGGRGNTEAFF
CDR3 DNA: TGTGCCAGCAGTTTAGGGGGGCGCGGAAACACTGAAGCTTTCTTT

J gene: TRBJ2-2
V gene: TRBV11-3
clone size: .
D gene: .
CDR3 protein: CASKRGANTGELFF
CDR3 DNA: TGTGCCAGCAAAAGGGGGGCGAACACCGGGGAGCTGTTTTTT

J gene: TRBJ2-5
V gene: TRBV6-2/TRBV6-3
clone size: .
D gene: .
CDR3 protein: CASSYSGVPGETQYF
CDR3 DNA: TGTGCCAGCAGTTACTCGGGGGTGCCGGGAGAGACCCAGTACTTC

J gene: TRBJ1-5
V gene: TRBV19
clone size: .
D gene: .
CDR3 protein: CAGGPSNQPQHF
CDR3 DNA: TGTGCCGGGGGACCTAGCAATCAGCCCCAGCATTTT

J gene: TRBJ1-2
V gene: TRBV4-1
clone size: .
D gene: TRBD1
CDR3 protein: CASSRGDRGGGGYTF
CDR3 DNA: TGCGCCAGCAGCCGAGGGGACAGAGGGGGAGGAGGCTACACCTTC

J gene: TRBJ1-2
V gene: TRBV5-4
clone size: .
D gene: .
CDR3 protein: CASSFRGRYGYTF
CDR3 DNA: TGTGCCAGCAGCTTCAGGGGAAGGTATGGCTACACCTTC

J gene: TRBJ2-1
V gene: TRBV28
clone size: .
D gene: TRBD1
CDR3 protein: CASSLLGTGGNNEQFF
CDR3 DNA: TGTGCCAGCAGTTTATTAGGGACAGGGGGAAACAATGAGCAGTTCTTC

J gene: TRBJ2-7
V gene: TRBV29-1
clone size: .
D gene: TRBD2
CDR3 protein: CSVGRENSYEQYF
CDR3 DNA: TGCAGCGTTGGGCGGGAGAACTCCTACGAGCAGTACTTC

J gene: TRBJ1-5
V gene: TRBV7-9
clone size: .
D gene: .
CDR3 protein: CASSPGRDNQPQHF
CDR3 DNA: TGTGCCAGCAGCCCGGGACGGGACAATCAGCCCCAGCATTTT

J gene: TRBJ2-2
V gene: TRBV5-4
clone size: .
D gene: .
CDR3 protein: CASKGGSGELFF
CDR3 DNA: TGTGCCAGCAAGGGGGGCTCCGGGGAGCTGTTTTTT

J gene: TRBJ2-2
V gene: TRBV6-5
clone size: .
D gene: .
CDR3 protein: CASSYTSSGELFF
CDR3 DNA: TGTGCCAGCAGTTACACGTCTTCCGGGGAGCTGTTTTTT

J gene: TRBJ2-3
V gene: TRBV9
clone size: .
D gene: TRBD2
CDR3 protein: CASSVSPGGGTDTQYF
CDR3 DNA: TGTGCCAGCAGCGTATCTCCGGGAGGGGGCACAGATACGCAGTATTTT

J gene: TRBJ2-1
V gene: TRBV21-1
clone size: .
D gene: .
CDR3 protein: CASSSKELPTYNEQFF
CDR3 DNA: TGTGCCAGCAGCTCAAAGGAACTCCCGACCTACAATGAGCAGTTCTTC

J gene: TRBJ1-5
V gene: TRBV30
clone size: .
D gene: TRBD1
CDR3 protein: CAAGQRLPYSNQPQHF
CDR3 DNA: TGTGCGGCGGGACAGCGCTTGCCTTATAGCAATCAGCCCCAGCATTTT

J gene: TRBJ1-3
V gene: TRBV18
clone size: .
D gene: .
CDR3 protein: CASANAAVEDTIYF
CDR3 DNA: TGTGCCAGCGCCAACGCGGCGGTTGAGGACACCATATATTTT

J gene: TRBJ2-2
V gene: TRBV5-4
clone size: .
D gene: TRBD2
CDR3 protein: CATWTGTSQFTGELFF
CDR3 DNA: TGTGCCACCTGGACGGGGACTAGCCAATTTACCGGGGAGCTGTTTTTT

J gene: TRBJ2-5
V gene: TRBV9
clone size: .
D gene: TRBD2
CDR3 protein: CASSVGPLAGGAETQYF
CDR3 DNA: TGTGCCAGCAGCGTAGGTCCCCTTGCGGGAGGGGCAGAGACCCAGTACTTC

J gene: TRBJ1-1
V gene: TRBV5-1
clone size: once
D gene: .
CDR3 protein: CASSLLSMTGPNTEAFF
CDR3 DNA: TGCGCCAGCAGCTTGTTATCCATGACAGGTCCGAACACTGAAGCTTTCTTT

J gene: TRBJ2-3
V gene: TRBV7-9
clone size: .
D gene: .
CDR3 protein: CASSSPYRVDTQYF
CDR3 DNA: TGTGCCAGCAGCTCACCCTACAGGGTTGATACGCAGTATTTT

J gene: TRBJ2-5
V gene: TRBV7-2
clone size: .
D gene: .
CDR3 protein: CASSPTRTLGETQYF
CDR3 DNA: TGTGCCAGCAGCCCCACCCGGACTTTAGGGGAGACCCAGTACTTC

J gene: TRBJ2-5
V gene: TRBV27
clone size: .
D gene: .
CDR3 protein: CASSLFINSNPNF
CDR3 DNA: TGTGCCAGCAGTTTATTTATCAACTCTAACCCCAACTTC

J gene: TRBJ1-2
V gene: TRBV5-4
clone size: .
D gene: .
CDR3 protein: CASSLVPANYGYTF
CDR3 DNA: TGTGCCAGCAGCTTGGTTCCAGCTAACTATGGCTACACCTTC

J gene: TRBJ1-1
V gene: TRBV6-5
clone size: .
D gene: .
CDR3 protein: CASSYPGSSEAFF
CDR3 DNA: TGTGCCAGCAGTTACCCGGGGAGCTCTGAAGCTTTCTTT

J gene: TRBJ2-3
V gene: TRBV5-1
clone size: .
D gene: TRBD1
CDR3 protein: CASSVGTASTDTQYF
CDR3 DNA: TGCGCCAGCAGCGTAGGGACAGCCAGCACAGATACGCAGTATTTT

J gene: TRBJ1-4
V gene: TRBV5-8
clone size: .
D gene: .
CDR3 protein: CASSLQGRGGEKLFF
CDR3 DNA: TGTGCCAGCAGCTTACAGGGAAGGGGAGGGGAAAAACTGTTTTTT

J gene: TRBJ1-2
V gene: TRBV10-1
clone size: .
D gene: .
CDR3 protein: CASSESLTDPYGYTF
CDR3 DNA: TGCGCCAGCAGTGAGTCGTTGACAGATCCCTATGGCTACACCTTC

J gene: TRBJ2-7
V gene: TRBV5-1
clone size: .
D gene: TRBD1
CDR3 protein: CASSLGQFQSEQYF
CDR3 DNA: TGCGCCAGCAGCCTGGGACAGTTCCAGAGCGAGCAGTACTTC

J gene: TRBJ2-3
V gene: TRBV6-4
clone size: .
D gene: TRBD1
CDR3 protein: CASSDSPGGADTQYF
CDR3 DNA: TGTGCCAGCAGTGACTCGCCAGGGGGCGCAGATACGCAGTATTTT

J gene: TRBJ2-3
V gene: TRBV5-4
clone size: .
D gene: .
CDR3 protein: CASSPGQSTDTQYF
CDR3 DNA: TGTGCCAGCAGCCCAGGACAGTCCACGGATACGCAGTATTTT

J gene: TRBJ1-4
V gene: TRBV4-1
clone size: .
D gene: .
CDR3 protein: CASSNDAGATNEKLFF
CDR3 DNA: TGCGCCAGCAGCAACGACGCGGGTGCAACTAATGAAAAACTGTTTTTT